Following are 23 T cell receptor beta chains from one sample sequenced in a study of T cell responses to AZD1222 COVID-19 vaccine. Libraries were prepared by immunoSEQ multiplex PCR; TCRdb keeps only in-frame clonotypes and omits some of them. The data show about 180,000 clones, 92% seen once. The source material was peripheral blood, sampled 28 days after the second AZD1222 dose. These receptors were collected from an adult who received the AZD1222 COVID-19 vaccine.

The chain recombines TRBV7-9 with TRBJ2-1; D assignment may be TRBD1 or TRBD2 (5 bases each). Germline CDR1 is SEHNR and CDR2 is FQNEAQ (reference sequence). V gave up 4 bases and J gave up 1 base, with 14 bases separating them. The CDR3 consists of 16 residues. Here the CDR3 reads CASSSGPTNSYNEQFF. DNA for the CDR3: TGTGCCAGCAGCTCGGGACCAACTAATTCCTACAATGAGCAGTTCTTC.

The chain carries TRBV18 and TRBJ2-3; 8 bases are a match to TRBD1. The CDR3 is made up of 16 amino acids. Germline loops: CDR1 KGHSH, CDR2 LQKENI. V lost 0 bases to trimming and J lost 6 bases; unmatched junction nucleotides: 8. The CDR3 nucleotides are TGTGCCAGCTCACCACCTCTCGGACAGGGCCCGGATACGCAGTATTTT. It codes for CASSPPLGQGPDTQYF. Together with reference TRBV18 and TRBJ2-3, the CDR3 gives the full variable domain: NAGVMQNPRHLVRRRGQEARLRCSPMKGHSHVYWYRQLPEEGLKFMVYLQKENIIDESGMPKERFSAEFPKEGPSILRIQQVVRGDSAAYFCASSPPLGQGPDTQYFGPGTRLTVL.

V and J are TRBV4-1 and TRBJ1-2; TRBD1 matches at 7 bases. Germline V CDR1 and CDR2: MGHRA, YSYEKL. V shed 0 bases and J 7 bases; nucleotides not matched to a gene: 5. The CDR3 spans 14 residues. CDR3 region: CASSQELAGGGYTF. The CDR3 DNA reads TGCGCCAGCAGCCAAGAATTGGCAGGGGGTGGCTACACCTTC.

The V and J genes are TRBV30 and TRBJ2-1; the match to TRBD2 covers 8 bases. The germline V gene encodes CDR1 GTSNPN and CDR2 SVGIG (reference sequence). With 1 base clipped from V and 6 bases from J, the junction kept 11 bases outside the gene matches. The CDR3 is 16 amino acids. CDR3 sequence (DNA): TGTGCCTGGAGTGAAGGCTGGACTAGCCTCGGCAATGAGCAGTTCTTC. It is translated as CAWSEGWTSLGNEQFF.

This chain joins TRBV21-1 and TRBJ2-2. TRBV21-1 is listed as a pseudogene. The CDR3 sequence is 16 residues long. The CDR3 sequence: CASSMDEVRDTGELFF. The DNA for the CDR3 is TGTGCCAGCAGCATGGATGAGGTTAGGGACACCGGGGAGCTGTTTTTT.

The chain combines TRBV5-1 with TRBJ1-1, with D perhaps TRBD1 (5 bases). Trimming left V 3 bases short and J 4 bases short, with 7 bases between. This CDR3 comprises 12 residues. In germline, CDR1 is SGHRS, CDR2 YFSETQ. Here the CDR3 reads CASSSQGTEAFF. CDR3 nucleotide sequence: TGCGCCAGCAGCTCCCAGGGCACTGAAGCTTTCTTT.

The CDR3 region has the DNA TGCGCCAGCAGCTCCCTACAGGGGGCGGAAGGCTACACCTTC. Translated: CASSSLQGAEGYTF. V and J are TRBV5-1 and TRBJ1-2; 9 nucleotides agree with TRBD1. Unmatched junction bases numbered 8, after V lost 3 bases and J lost 8 bases. The CDR3 is made up of 14 amino acids. Germline V gives CDR1 SGHRS, CDR2 YFSETQ. The variable domain in full, with the rest retrieved from reference TRBV5-1 and TRBJ1-2, is KAGVTQTPRYLIKTRGQQVTLSCSPISGHRSVSWYQQTPGQGLQFLFEYFSETQRNKGNFPGRFSGRQFSNSRSEMNVSTLELGDSALYLCASSSLQGAEGYTFGSGTRLTVV.

V is TRBV7-8 and J is TRBJ2-7; 7 bases are shared with TRBD2. CDR1 SGHVS and CDR2 FQNEAQ come from the germline V gene. Unmatched junction bases numbered 14, after V lost 6 bases and J lost 6 bases. The CDR3 extends over 15 amino acids. The CDR3 here is CASRGGRGIPSEQYF. CDR3 sequence (DNA): TGTGCCAGCAGGGGGGGGAGGGGCATCCCCTCCGAGCAGTACTTC.

The chain uses TRBV19 and TRBJ1-2, with 10 positions matching TRBD1. The CDR3 has 15 amino acids. The junction had 9 bases not matched to a gene; V was cut back by 3 bases and J by 8 bases. Per the germline V gene, CDR1 is LNHDA and CDR2 is SQIVND (reference sequence). The CDR3 DNA sequence: TGTGCCAGTAGTATTGGGACAGGGGCCGGGAGGGGCTACACCTTC. Amino acid sequence: CASSIGTGAGRGYTF.

The chain couples TRBV13 to TRBJ2-5; D is possibly TRBD1 (5 bases). V shed 8 bases and J shed 1 base, with 11 bases lying between them. Germline V CDR1 and CDR2: PRHDT, FYEKMQ (reference sequence). CDR3 size: 13 residues. The CDR3 nucleotides read TGTGCCAGCGAAGGGGCAGGCCAAGAGACCCAGTACTTC. It encodes CASEGAGQETQYF.

The chain uses TRBV5-4 and TRBJ2-7; 10 bases fit TRBD1. Germline CDR1 and CDR2: SGHNT and YYREEE (reference sequence). CDR3 length: 14 amino acids. V was pared by 5 bases and J by 3 bases, with 5 bases of the junction left unmatched. This CDR3 reads CASRHGTGDYEQYF. The DNA of the CDR3 is TGTGCCAGCAGACATGGGACAGGGGACTACGAGCAGTACTTC.

The chain links TRBV2 to TRBJ2-2; D not resolved. The germline V gene has CDR1 SNHLY and CDR2 FYNNEI. V was clipped by 8 bases and J by 0 bases, with 10 bases between them. The CDR3 contains 14 residues. The CDR3 nucleotides are TGTGCCAGCTCTAGACCTGCGAACACCGGGGAGCTGTTTTTT. Protein: CASSRPANTGELFF.

The V gene is TRBV6-1, the J gene TRBJ1-4, with 7 bases aligning to TRBD1. This CDR3 is built from 18 residues. The V and J ends lost 0 bases and 0 bases, in that order; junction bases with no gene match: 7. Germline CDR1 reads MNHNS; CDR2 reads SASEGT. In nucleotides, the CDR3 is TGTGCCAGCAGTGAAGCGTTGGCAGGGGGGACAACTAATGAAAAACTGTTTTTT. Amino acids: CASSEALAGGTTNEKLFF.

V is TRBV27 and J is TRBJ2-2; D remains unclear. The germline V and J ends were trimmed by 3 bases and 1 base, with 6 bases remaining between them. Germline assignment: CDR1 MNHEY and CDR2 SMNVEV (reference sequence). The CDR3 runs 14 residues. The CDR3 region has the DNA TGTGCCAGCAGTTTTTGGGGGAACACCGGGGAGCTGTTTTTT. Protein product: CASSFWGNTGELFF.

This chain connects TRBV27 to TRBJ2-7; tentatively, D is TRBD2 (5 bases). CDR3 length equals 13 residues. Per germline, CDR1 MNHEY and CDR2 SMNVEV (reference sequence). V was cut by 6 bases and J by 3 bases, with 12 bases left in between. The chain's CDR3 is CASSDTTNYEQYF. In nucleotides, the CDR3 is TGTGCCAGCAGCGACACGACTAACTACGAGCAGTACTTC.

The rearrangement joins TRBV5-4 to TRBJ1-1, with TRBD1 as a possible D gene (5 bases). The germline V and J ends were trimmed by 4 bases and 2 bases, with 12 bases remaining between them. This CDR3 has 14 residues. CDR1 is SGHNT and CDR2 is YYREEE in the germline V gene (reference sequence). The CDR3 sequence is CASSGAGFNTEAFF. The CDR3 DNA sequence: TGTGCCAGCAGCGGGGCAGGATTTAACACTGAAGCTTTCTTT.

This sequence joins TRBV24-1 and TRBJ2-7; 7 bases line up with TRBD1. With V trimmed by 11 bases and J by 0 bases, 12 bases remained unmatched. Germline V gene data show CDR1 as KGHDR and CDR2 as SFDVKD. This CDR3 spans 15 amino acids. CDR3 in DNA: TGTGCCAACTCGACCAGGGGGACCAGCTCCTACGAGCAGTACTTC. Its protein is CANSTRGTSSYEQYF.

The CDR3 loop reads CATSREGGAYEKLFF. As DNA, the CDR3 is TGTGCCACCAGCAGAGAAGGCGGGGCCTATGAAAAACTGTTTTTT. The chain carries TRBV15 and TRBJ1-4; tentatively, D is TRBD1 (5 bases). Germline CDR1 is LNHNV and CDR2 is YYDKDF (reference sequence). The CDR3 length is 15 residues. Trimming shortened V by 0 bases and J by 6 bases, and 11 bases separated the two germline ends. Complete variable domain (other parts from reference TRBV15 and TRBJ1-4): DAMVIQNPRYQVTQFGKPVTLSCSQTLNHNVMYWYQQKSSQAPKLLFHYYDKDFNNEADTPDNFQSRRPNTSFCFLDIRSPGLGDTAMYLCATSREGGAYEKLFFGSGTQLSVL.

The chain has TRBV9 and TRBJ1-2; 12 bases are a match to TRBD1. J was trimmed by 6 bases and V by 3 bases; bases with no gene match: 3. The CDR3 is 14 residues long. CDR1 SGDLS and CDR2 YYNGEE come from the germline V gene. CDR3 nucleotide sequence: TGTGCCAGCAGCGCGGGACAGGGGGCTGATGGCTACACCTTC. Its protein product is CASSAGQGADGYTF.

This chain uses TRBV20-1 with TRBJ1-5; 8 bases match TRBD1. The CDR3 runs to 11 residues. From germline, CDR1 is DFQATT and CDR2 SNEGSKA (reference sequence). The CDR3 region is CRDRERQPQHF. CDR3 DNA: TGCAGGGACAGGGAACGACAGCCCCAGCATTTT.

The chain employs TRBV5-1 and TRBJ1-3, with 7 bases lining up with TRBD1. Germline-derived CDR1 and CDR2 are SGHRS and YFSETQ. The CDR3 spans 14 residues. Trimming cost V 4 bases and J 3 bases; bases outside gene matches: 4. The CDR3 DNA follows: TGCGCCAGCAGCCTGGGACAGCTTGGAAACACCATATATTTT. It yields the protein CASSLGQLGNTIYF.

V usage is TRBV11-2 and J usage is TRBJ2-7; no clear D. Trimming pared 6 bases from V and 2 bases from J, leaving 17 bases between. The CDR3 covers 15 residues. Germline V CDR1 and CDR2: SGHAT, FQNNGV. This CDR3 reads CASRGGTSPTYEQYF. The CDR3 DNA reads TGTGCCAGCAGGGGCGGTACTTCTCCAACCTACGAGCAGTACTTC.

This rearrangement joins TRBV9 to TRBJ2-7; D not resolved. Germline V gene sequence: CDR1 SGDLS, CDR2 YYNGEE. V lost 3 bases, J lost 2 bases, and 12 bases lay in between. This CDR3 is 14 amino acids long. CDR3 bases: TGTGCCAGCAGCGCCGGCCCCTCCCCCTACGAGCAGTACTTC. Its translation is CASSAGPSPYEQYF.